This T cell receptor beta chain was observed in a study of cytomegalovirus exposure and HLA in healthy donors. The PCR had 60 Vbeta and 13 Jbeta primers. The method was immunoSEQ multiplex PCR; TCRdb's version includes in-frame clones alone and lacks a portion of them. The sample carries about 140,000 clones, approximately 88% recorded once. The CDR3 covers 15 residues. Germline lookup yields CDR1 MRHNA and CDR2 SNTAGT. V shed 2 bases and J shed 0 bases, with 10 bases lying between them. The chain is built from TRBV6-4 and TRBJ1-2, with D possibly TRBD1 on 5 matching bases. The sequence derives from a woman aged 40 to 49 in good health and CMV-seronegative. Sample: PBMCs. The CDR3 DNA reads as TGTGCCAGCAGTGACCAGGGTTGCGCTAACTATGGCTACACCTTC. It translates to CASSDQGCANYGYTF.